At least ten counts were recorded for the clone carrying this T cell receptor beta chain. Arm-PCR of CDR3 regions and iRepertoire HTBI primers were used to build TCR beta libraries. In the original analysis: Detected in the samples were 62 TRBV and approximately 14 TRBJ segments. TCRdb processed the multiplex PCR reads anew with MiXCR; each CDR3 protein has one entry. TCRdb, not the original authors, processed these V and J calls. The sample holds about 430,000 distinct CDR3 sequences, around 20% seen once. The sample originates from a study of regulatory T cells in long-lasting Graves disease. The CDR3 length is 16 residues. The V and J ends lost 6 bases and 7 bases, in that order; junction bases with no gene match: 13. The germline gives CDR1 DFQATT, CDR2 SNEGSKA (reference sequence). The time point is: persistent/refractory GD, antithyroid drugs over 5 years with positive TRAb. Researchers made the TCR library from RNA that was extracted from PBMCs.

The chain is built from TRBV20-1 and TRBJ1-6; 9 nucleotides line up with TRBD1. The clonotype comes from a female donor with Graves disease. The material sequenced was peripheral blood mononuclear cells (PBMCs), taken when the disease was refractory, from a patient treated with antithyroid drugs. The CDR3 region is CSAAGDGTGRNSPLHF. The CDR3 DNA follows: TGCAGTGCCGCCGGGGATGGGACAGGGCGCAATTCACCCCTCCACTTT.